This passage covers 15 T cell receptor beta chains from one sample sequenced in a study of tumor-infiltrating lymphocytes in oesophageal squamous cell carcinoma. TCRdb passed the PCR reads through MiXCR, listing each CDR3 protein once. The sample holds 9,000 to 13,000 distinct CDR3 sequences, approximately 60% seen once. Sequenced: esophageal tumor tissue. These receptors came from a male donor with esophageal squamous cell carcinoma.

The CDR3 nucleotides read TGTGCCAGCAGATCGGACAGCTACGAGCAGTACTTC. This translates into CASRSDSYEQYF. The V call is TRBV7-6, the J call TRBJ2-7; possibly TRBD1 for D (6 bases). V lost 6 bases and J 3 bases, leaving 9 bases between the germline ends. From germline, CDR1 is SGHVS and CDR2 FNYEAQ. CDR3 length equals 12 residues.

The genes are TRBV7-6 and TRBJ2-7, with D uncertain. V dropped 0 bases and J dropped 2 bases, with 2 bases sitting between them. The CDR3 totals 12 residues. Germline lookup yields CDR1 SGHVS and CDR2 FNYEAQ. Written as DNA, the CDR3 is TGTGCCAGCAGCTTAGCGCCCTACGAGCAGTACTTC. As protein: CASSLAPYEQYF.

This chain connects TRBV6-6 to TRBJ2-5; D gene uncertain. The DNA matches TRBJ2-1 better at its end, which makes the J call doubtful. Germline values: CDR1 MNHNY, CDR2 SVGAGI (reference sequence). The CDR3 spans 17 residues. CDR3: CASSYSGIGEANNEQFF. DNA of the CDR3: TGTGCCAGCAGTTACTCGGGGATAGGTGAGGCTAACAATGAGCAGTTCTTC.

This clonotype was observed at least ten times. Possible read error: a much larger clone is one base away. This chain joins TRBV24-1 and TRBJ2-7; 13 bases agree with TRBD2. Losses at the gene ends were 5 bases for V and 7 bases for J; bases not matched to a gene: 4. The CDR3 sequence is 14 residues long. Germline lookup yields CDR1 KGHDR and CDR2 SFDVKD. The CDR3 loop is CATSGTSGSHEQYF. CDR3 sequence (DNA): TGTGCCACCAGTGGGACTAGCGGGAGCCATGAGCAGTACTTC.

In regard to this clonotype: This may be a read error, as it is one base from a much larger clone. The rearrangement joins TRBV12-3 or TRBV12-4 to TRBJ2-7, with 9 positions matching TRBD2. The CDR3 extends over 17 amino acids. The CDR3 protein is CASSSRRTSDSSHEQYF. CDR3 DNA sequence: TGTGCCAGCAGTTCTCGAAGGACTAGCGACTCCTCCCACGAGCAGTACTTC.

This clonotype appeared a single time. This chain uses TRBV7-2 with TRBJ2-7; D remains ambiguous. The germline V gene has CDR1 SGHTA and CDR2 FQGNSA. This CDR3 region has 11 residues. Trimming took 5 bases from V and 2 from J, leaving 4 bases between them. The CDR3 bases are TGTGCCAGCAGCACCGCCTACGAGCAGTACTTC. This encodes CASSTAYEQYF.

The genes are TRBV7-9 and TRBJ2-2; D assignment may be TRBD1 or TRBD2 (5 bases each). Trimming shortened V by 5 bases and J by 1 base, and 8 bases separated the two germline ends. The length of the CDR3 is 14 residues. Germline values: CDR1 SEHNR, CDR2 FQNEAQ (reference sequence). The CDR3 coding sequence is TGTGCCAGCAGCCTGGGACGGAACACCGGGGAGCTGTTTTTT. It translates to CASSLGRNTGELFF.

By share, this clonotype counts as medium-sized. This chain uses TRBV6-1 with TRBJ2-2; D might be TRBD1 (5 bases). The germline V gene encodes CDR1 MNHNS and CDR2 SASEGT. The CDR3 spans 14 residues. Trimming removed 4 bases at V and 3 bases at J, with 9 bases between. The CDR3 is CASSGSTDTGELFF. The CDR3 DNA follows: TGTGCCAGCAGTGGCTCGACAGACACCGGGGAGCTGTTTTTT.

The V and J genes are TRBV10-3 and TRBJ2-5, with D possibly being TRBD2 (5 bases). The J call may be faulty, since TRBJ2-1 better matches the DNA end. The CDR3 spans 12 residues. The germline gives CDR1 ENHRY, CDR2 SYGVKD. DNA for the CDR3: TGTGCCATCAGGACGGGGAACAATGAGCAGTTCTTC. The encoded protein is CAIRTGNNEQFF.

V and J are TRBV6-2 or TRBV6-3 and TRBJ2-1; no firm D call. Judging by the DNA end, TRBJ2-7 fits better; the J call may be wrong. The CDR3 extends over 11 amino acids. Germline CDR1 and CDR2: MNHEY and SVGEGT. CDR3 residues: CASRTSYEQYF. The CDR3 DNA reads TGTGCCAGCAGGACCTCCTACGAGCAGTACTTC.

The CDR3 reads CASSRGASTDTQYF. The CDR3 DNA reads TGTGCCAGTTCCCGCGGGGCTAGCACAGATACGCAGTATTTT. The genes are TRBV7-2 and TRBJ2-3, with D maybe TRBD2 (6 bases). Germline CDR1 SGHTA, CDR2 FQGNSA. V lost 9 bases, J lost 0 bases, and 13 bases lay in between. This CDR3 spans 14 amino acids.

This sequence joins TRBV24-1 and TRBJ2-5; tentatively, D is TRBD1 (6 bases). Judging by the DNA end, TRBJ2-1 fits better; the J call may be wrong. There are 14 residues in the CDR3. CDR1 and CDR2 from the germline V gene are KGHDR and SFDVKD. CDR3 nucleotides: TGTGCCACCAGTGATTTATACAGGGATAATGAGCAGTTCTTC. It translates to CATSDLYRDNEQFF.

CDR3 sequence: CASSRDSPKNTEAFF. DNA of the CDR3: TGTGCCAGCAGCCGGGACAGCCCCAAGAACACTGAAGCTTTCTTT. This chain links TRBV6-6 with TRBJ1-1; TRBD1 matches 7 bases. Germline V lookup: CDR1 MNHNY, CDR2 SVGAGI (reference sequence). The CDR3 loop spans 15 amino acids. V trimming: 6 bases; J trimming: 1 base; junction bases outside the gene matches: 8.

The CDR3 bases are TGTGCCAGCAGCCCCGGACTAGCGGGAGGGTATCAAGAGACCCAGTACTTC. Translation gives CASSPGLAGGYQETQYF. The J gene is TRBJ2-5, the V gene TRBV7-1, with 15 bases aligning to TRBD2. TRBV7-1 is an ORF, with its function uncertain. The V and J ends lost 5 bases and 2 bases, in that order; junction bases with no gene match: 6. This CDR3 region has 17 residues.

This clonotype occurred once. The V call is TRBV6-8, the J call TRBJ2-4; 8 bases fit TRBD1. The J call may be faulty, since TRBJ2-7 better matches the DNA end. The CDR3 extends over 15 amino acids. The germline V gene encodes CDR1 MNHGY and CDR2 SAAAGT. In nucleotides, the CDR3 is TGTGCCAGCAGTTACTTCGGGACAGGAGTATACGAGCAGTACTTC. Protein sequence: CASSYFGTGVYEQYF.